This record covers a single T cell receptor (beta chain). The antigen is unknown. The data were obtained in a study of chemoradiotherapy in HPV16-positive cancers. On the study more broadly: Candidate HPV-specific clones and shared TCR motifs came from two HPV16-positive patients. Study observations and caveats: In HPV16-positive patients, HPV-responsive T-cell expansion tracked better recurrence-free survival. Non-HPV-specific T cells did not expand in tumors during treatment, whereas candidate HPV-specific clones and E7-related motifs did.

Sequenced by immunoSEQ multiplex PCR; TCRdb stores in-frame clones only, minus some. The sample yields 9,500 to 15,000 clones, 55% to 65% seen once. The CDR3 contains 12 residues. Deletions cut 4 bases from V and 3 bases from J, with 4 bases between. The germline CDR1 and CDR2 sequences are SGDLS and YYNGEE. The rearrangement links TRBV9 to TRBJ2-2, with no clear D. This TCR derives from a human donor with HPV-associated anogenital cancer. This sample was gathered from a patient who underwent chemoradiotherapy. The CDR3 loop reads CASSSYTGELFF. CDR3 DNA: TGTGCCAGCAGCTCTTACACCGGGGAGCTGTTTTTT.